This T cell receptor beta chain is from a study of CD8+ T cells in alopecia areata. Study as a whole: Treated individuals took tofacitinib by mouth, 5 to 10 mg twice daily. Patients took tofacitinib for 6 to 18 months, followed by 6 drug-free months.

Specified treatment: oral pan-JAK inhibitor, 5-10 mg twice daily. A few counts support this clone. Following extraction, RNA underwent reverse transcription to cDNA, which served as the sequencing template. Data came from immunoSEQ multiplex PCR; TCRdb stores just in-frame clones and leaves some out. The sample gives some 200,000 clones, 58% of which show up once; roughly 5.8% is in the top ten. This TCR derives from a human donor with alopecia areata. The sequencing here drew on CD4+ T cells sorted from blood, taken at week 24, from a patient treated with tofacitinib.

CDR3 residues: CSVVGGGGTDTQYF. The CDR3 bases are TGCAGCGTCGTCGGGGGCGGGGGCACAGATACGCAGTATTTT. The chain is built from TRBV29-1 and TRBJ2-3, with D perhaps TRBD1 or TRBD2 (6 bases each). V was clipped by 6 bases and J by 1 base, with 14 bases between them. Per the germline V gene, CDR1 is SQVTM and CDR2 is ANQGSEA. CDR3 length: 14 residues.